Presented here are 11 T cell receptor beta chains from one specimen sequenced in a study of response to subunit inactivated influenza vaccine. TCRdb called the RT-PCR reads again in MiXCR, with one record for every CDR3 protein. The sample has roughly 570,000 distinct CDR3 sequences, 11% to 15% seen once. The starting material was PBMCs from blood, obtained 11 to 12 days after vaccination. These receptors originate from a man in his fifties or sixties who received an inactivated influenza vaccine.

This chain uses TRBV6-2 or TRBV6-3 with TRBJ1-6; D uncertain. Trimming removed 8 bases from V and 10 bases from J, with 12 bases in between. The CDR3 is made up of 12 amino acids. Germline CDR1 is MNHEY and CDR2 is SVGEGT. CDR3 sequence reads: CASGEGQSPLHF. The CDR3 DNA is TGTGCCAGCGGGGAGGGCCAATCACCCCTCCACTTT.

This clonotype was recorded a few times. V and J are TRBV5-1 and TRBJ2-7, with TRBD1 matching 9 bases. Per germline, CDR1 SGHRS and CDR2 YFSETQ. This CDR3 has 14 residues. The junction had 7 bases not matched to a gene; V was cut back by 4 bases and J by 5 bases. The CDR3 is CASSQRTGENEQYF. The CDR3 nucleotides read TGCGCCAGCAGCCAAAGGACAGGGGAAAACGAGCAGTACTTC.

This clonotype occurred many times. The V call is TRBV25-1, the J call TRBJ2-7; D is unclear. Trimming took off 3 bases at V and 6 bases at J, with 12 bases between the two ends. Germline CDR1 and CDR2: MGHDK and SYGVNS. CDR3 size: 13 residues. The CDR3 nucleotides read TGTGCCAGCAGTGACCCCCACATCACCGAGCAGTACTTC. The encoded protein is CASSDPHITEQYF.

This clonotype was detected only a few times. The J gene is TRBJ2-4, the V gene TRBV3-1; D is perhaps TRBD1 or TRBD2 (6 bases each). The CDR3 spans 14 residues. Germline V gives CDR1 LGHDT, CDR2 YNNKEL (reference sequence). Trimming took off 4 bases at V and 5 bases at J, with 12 bases between the two ends. CDR3 sequence: CASSRSGAENIQYF. CDR3 bases: TGTGCCAGCAGCCGTTCGGGGGCGGAAAACATTCAGTACTTC.

The chain has TRBV11-2 and TRBJ2-3; perhaps TRBD2 as D (5 bases). CDR3 size: 14 residues. Germline lookup yields CDR1 SGHAT and CDR2 FQNNGV. V shed 4 bases and J shed 2 bases, with 10 bases lying between them. CDR3 sequence (DNA): TGTGCCAGCAGCTCCAGCGGAGCCACAGATACGCAGTATTTT. This sequence encodes CASSSSGATDTQYF.

In this sample, this clonotype turned up a few times. The J gene is TRBJ2-2, the V gene TRBV4-2; 14 nucleotides align to TRBD2. Germline CDR1 is LGHNA and CDR2 is YNFKEQ. The ends lost 4 bases at V and 0 bases at J; junction bases unmatched: 7. This CDR3 has 19 amino acids. CDR3 sequence reads: CASSPYTGLAGANTGELFF. Written as DNA, the CDR3 is TGTGCCAGCAGCCCGTATACGGGACTAGCGGGAGCGAACACCGGGGAGCTGTTTTTT.

This clonotype appeared a few times. This rearrangement joins TRBV7-2 to TRBJ2-1, with 15 bases identical to TRBD2. Germline CDR1 is SGHTA and CDR2 is FQGNSA. V trimming: 9 bases; J trimming: 10 bases; junction bases outside the gene matches: 7. The CDR3 loop spans 14 amino acids. Written as DNA, the CDR3 is TGTGCCAGTATGGGGACTAGCGGGGGGTCAGAGCAGTTCTTC. It yields the protein CASMGTSGGSEQFF.

This clonotype has only a few counts. V is TRBV9 and J is TRBJ2-2; D may correspond to TRBD1 or TRBD2 (5 bases each). Trimming removed 4 bases from V and 4 bases from J, with 20 bases in between. CDR1 is SGDLS and CDR2 is YYNGEE in the germline V gene. The CDR3 has 17 residues. The CDR3 bases are TGTGCCAGCAGCCCTTACGTCCGGGACGGAGCCACCGGGGAGCTGTTTTTT. Its translation: CASSPYVRDGATGELFF.

This clonotype was recorded many times. For the CDR3, the DNA is TGTGCCAGCAGTTACTCGACAGGGCGGAGCGGGGAGCTGTTTTTT. It is translated as CASSYSTGRSGELFF. This chain connects TRBV6-5 to TRBJ2-2, with TRBD1 matching 7 bases. J gave up 7 bases and V 0 bases, and 5 bases lay outside the gene matches. The CDR3 is made up of 15 amino acids. The germline CDR1 and CDR2 sequences are MNHEY and SVGAGI.

The rearrangement links TRBV4-2 to TRBJ2-7; D is possibly TRBD1 (5 bases). This CDR3 region has 15 residues. Germline lookup yields CDR1 LGHNA and CDR2 YNFKEQ. The V gene lost 0 bases and the J gene lost 3 bases, with 12 bases spanning the gap. The CDR3: CASSQDQGTNYEQYF. Written as DNA, the CDR3 is TGTGCCAGCAGCCAAGATCAGGGAACCAACTACGAGCAGTACTTC.

This sequence joins TRBV7-9 and TRBJ2-7, with 7 bases lining up with TRBD1. After removal of 7 bases from V and 3 bases from J, the junction contained 9 bases not matched to a gene. The length of the CDR3 is 14 residues. Germline CDR1 is SEHNR and CDR2 is FQNEAQ (reference sequence). CDR3 in DNA: TGTGCCAGCACCAACAGGGGTGGCTACTACGAGCAGTACTTC. This translates into CASTNRGGYYEQYF.